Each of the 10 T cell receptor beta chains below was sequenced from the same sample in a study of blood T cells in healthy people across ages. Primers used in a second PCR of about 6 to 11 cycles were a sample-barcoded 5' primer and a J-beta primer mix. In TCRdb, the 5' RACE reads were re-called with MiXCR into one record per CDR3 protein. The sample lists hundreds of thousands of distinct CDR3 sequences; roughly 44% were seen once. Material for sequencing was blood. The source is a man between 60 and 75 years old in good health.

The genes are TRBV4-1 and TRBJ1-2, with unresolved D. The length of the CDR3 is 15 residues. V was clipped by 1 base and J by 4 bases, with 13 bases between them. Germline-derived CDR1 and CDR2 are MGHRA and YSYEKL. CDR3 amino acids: CASSQVGDPSYGYTF. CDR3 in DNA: TGCGCCAGCAGCCAAGTGGGAGACCCTAGCTATGGCTACACCTTC.

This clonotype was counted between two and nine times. The CDR3 region has the DNA TGTGCCAACCGGGACATTAAATCCGATGAGCAGTTCTTC. It translates to CANRDIKSDEQFF. The chain combines TRBV10-3 with TRBJ2-1; weak D call: TRBD1 (6 bases). CDR3 length equals 13 residues. CDR1 is ENHRY, CDR2 SYGVKD, per germline. V was pared by 10 bases and J by 8 bases, with 18 bases between.

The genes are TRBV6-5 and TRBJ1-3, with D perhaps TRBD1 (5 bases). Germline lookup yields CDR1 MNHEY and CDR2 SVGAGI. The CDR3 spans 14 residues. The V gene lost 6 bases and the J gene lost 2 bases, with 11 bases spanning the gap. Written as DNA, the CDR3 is TGTGCCAGCAGCCAGGGATTCGCTGGAAACACCATATATTTT. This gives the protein CASSQGFAGNTIYF.

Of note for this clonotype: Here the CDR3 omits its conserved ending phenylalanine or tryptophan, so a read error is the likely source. The CDR3 loop reads CASSSSTTGGSEQYL. The CDR3 DNA is TGTGCCAGCAGTTCGTCTACCACAGGGGGCAGTGAGCAGTACCTC. The gene calls are TRBV27 and TRBJ2-7; 9 bases line up with TRBD1. V was pared by 4 bases and J by 7 bases, with 11 bases of the junction left unmatched. This CDR3 is built from 15 residues. CDR1 and CDR2 from the germline V gene are MNHEY and SMNVEV (reference sequence).

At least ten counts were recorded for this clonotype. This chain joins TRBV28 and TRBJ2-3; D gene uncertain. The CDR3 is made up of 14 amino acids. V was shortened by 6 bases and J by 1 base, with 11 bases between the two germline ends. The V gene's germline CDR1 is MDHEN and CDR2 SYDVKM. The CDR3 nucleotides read TGTGCCAGCAGGTTGACGGGCGGCACAGATACGCAGTATTTT. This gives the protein CASRLTGGTDTQYF. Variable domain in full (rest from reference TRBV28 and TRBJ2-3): DVKVTQSSRYLVKRTGEKVFLECVQDMDHENMFWYRQDPGLGLRLIYFSYDVKMKEKGDIPEGYSVSREKKERFSLILESASTNQTSMYLCASRLTGGTDTQYFGPGTRLTVL.

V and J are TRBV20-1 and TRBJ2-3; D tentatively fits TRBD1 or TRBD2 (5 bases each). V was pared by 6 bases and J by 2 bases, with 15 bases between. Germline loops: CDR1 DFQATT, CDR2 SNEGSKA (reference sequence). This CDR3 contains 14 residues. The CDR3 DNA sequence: TGCAGTGCAGTTCGGGACCTAAACACAGATACGCAGTATTTT. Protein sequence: CSAVRDLNTDTQYF.

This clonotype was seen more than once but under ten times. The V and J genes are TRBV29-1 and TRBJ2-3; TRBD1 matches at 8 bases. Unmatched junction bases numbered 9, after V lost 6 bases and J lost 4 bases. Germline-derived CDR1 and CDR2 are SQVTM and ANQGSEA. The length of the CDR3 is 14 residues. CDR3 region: CSVAGQGIPDTQYF. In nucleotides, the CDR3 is TGCAGCGTGGCTGGACAGGGAATCCCAGATACGCAGTATTTT.

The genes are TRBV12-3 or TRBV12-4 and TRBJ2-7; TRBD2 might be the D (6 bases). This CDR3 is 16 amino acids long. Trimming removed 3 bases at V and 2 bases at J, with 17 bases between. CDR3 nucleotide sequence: TGTGCCAGCAGTTTGGGGACCGGGACTCCGACCTACGAGCAGTACTTC. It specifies CASSLGTGTPTYEQYF.

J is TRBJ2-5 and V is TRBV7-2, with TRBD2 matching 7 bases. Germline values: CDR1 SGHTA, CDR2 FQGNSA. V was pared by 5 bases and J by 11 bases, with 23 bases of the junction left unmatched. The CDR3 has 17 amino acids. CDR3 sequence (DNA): TGTGCCAGCAGCCTAACCTCAACGGGGGGTACCTACAATGAGCAGTACTTC. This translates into CASSLTSTGGTYNEQYF.

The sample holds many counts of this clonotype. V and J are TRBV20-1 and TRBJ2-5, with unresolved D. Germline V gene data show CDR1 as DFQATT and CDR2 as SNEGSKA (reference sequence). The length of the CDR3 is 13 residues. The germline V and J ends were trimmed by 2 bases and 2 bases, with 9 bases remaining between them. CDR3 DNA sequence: TGCAGTGCTAGAAAGTCAGGTCAAGAGACCCAGTACTTC. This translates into CSARKSGQETQYF.